This TCR beta chain was sequenced during a study of CD8 T cells in ankylosing spondylitis. Whole-study findings and limits: Disease-linked clones were reportedly significantly enriched in matched ankylosing spondylitis synovial fluid. Reactive arthritis synovial fluid and blood previously showed some of these motif variants. About 8 highly homologous variants made up a TCR beta motif, and this motif appeared characteristic of ankylosing spondylitis blood.

This clonotype was recorded a few times. No antigen is known for it. Libraries for TCR beta were made by quantitative 5'-RACE with molecular barcodes. TCRdb independently ran MiXCR on the 5' RACE reads; one entry per CDR3 protein. The sample consists of roughly 120,000 distinct CDR3 sequences, about an eighth of them appearing once. The specimen was blood, either unsorted or a sorted T cell fraction (not recorded which). This sequence originates from a female donor with ankylosing spondylitis or in good health (not recorded which).

In DNA, the CDR3 is TGTGCCAGCAGTTTAGCTGTGACAGGCTACGAGCAGTACTTC. It yields the protein CASSLAVTGYEQYF. The V and J genes are TRBV12-3 or TRBV12-4 and TRBJ2-7; weak D call: TRBD1 (6 bases). The CDR3 is made up of 14 amino acids. Trimming shortened V by 0 bases and J by 3 bases, and 9 bases separated the two germline ends.